A selection of T cell receptor beta chains follows, all from one sample in a study of CD8+CD57+ T cells in acquired aplastic anemia. TCRdb passed the reads through MiXCR, listing each CDR3 protein once. The sample yields 200,000 to 250,000 distinct CDR3 sequences, 30% to 40% seen once. The material sequenced was sorted CD4+, CD8+, or CD8+CD57+ T cells (not recorded which) from PBMCs. Every receptor here comes from a human donor in good health, serving as a control. Both conserved end residues are part of each CDR3. Each record gives: CDR3 protein, CDR3 DNA, D gene, clone size, V gene, J gene. D genes are given only for firm matches. Clone size is shown for a subset of rows, as once, few, many or a class of expanded clone.

CDR3aa: CASSARDGLYGYTF; CDR3nt: TGTGCCAGTAGTGCCCGGGACGGCCTCTATGGCTACACCTTC; d_gene: -; abundance: -; v_gene: TRBV19; j_gene: TRBJ1-2
CDR3aa: CATSPWTSTLPGNTIYF; CDR3nt: TGTGCCACCTCTCCTTGGACATCCACCTTACCTGGAAACACCATATATTTT; d_gene: -; abundance: -; v_gene: TRBV28; j_gene: TRBJ1-3
CDR3aa: CSAPGQLASSYNEQFF; CDR3nt: TGCAGTGCTCCTGGCCAACTAGCTAGCTCCTACAATGAGCAGTTCTTC; d_gene: -; abundance: -; v_gene: TRBV20-1; j_gene: TRBJ2-1
CDR3aa: CASSQTEGASYGYTF; CDR3nt: TGTGCCAGCAGCCAGACGGAGGGGGCGAGCTATGGCTACACCTTC; d_gene: TRBD1; abundance: many; v_gene: TRBV3-1; j_gene: TRBJ1-2
CDR3aa: CASSLFPHMFVRVDQPQHF; CDR3nt: TGTGCCAGCAGCTTGTTTCCCCATATGTTCGTCAGGGTGGATCAGCCCCAGCATTTT; d_gene: -; abundance: few; v_gene: TRBV5-4; j_gene: TRBJ1-5
CDR3aa: CASRLMTGGSYEQYF; CDR3nt: TGTGCCAGCAGACTTATGACAGGGGGGTCCTACGAGCAGTACTTC; d_gene: TRBD1; abundance: few; v_gene: TRBV6-1; j_gene: TRBJ2-7
CDR3aa: CASSLSLRVAETQYF; CDR3nt: TGTGCCAGCAGCTTATCCCTGCGGGTAGCAGAGACCCAGTACTTC; d_gene: -; abundance: many; v_gene: TRBV7-9; j_gene: TRBJ2-5
CDR3aa: CAWRLGINEKLFF; CDR3nt: TGTGCCTGGAGGTTGGGGATTAATGAAAAACTGTTTTTT; d_gene: -; abundance: few; v_gene: TRBV30; j_gene: TRBJ1-4
CDR3aa: CASSLALGGSYSNQPQHF; CDR3nt: TGTGCCAGCAGCTTAGCGCTAGGGGGAAGCTATAGCAATCAGCCCCAGCATTTT; d_gene: -; abundance: many; v_gene: TRBV7-2; j_gene: TRBJ1-5
CDR3aa: CASSLGTTHQETQYF; CDR3nt: TGTGCCAGCAGTTTAGGGACTACACACCAAGAGACCCAGTACTTC; d_gene: -; abundance: few; v_gene: TRBV12-3/TRBV12-4; j_gene: TRBJ2-5
CDR3aa: CASSDLGTGTEAFF; CDR3nt: TGTGCCAGCAGTGACCTAGGGACGGGGACCGAAGCTTTCTTT; d_gene: -; abundance: once; v_gene: TRBV2; j_gene: TRBJ1-1
CDR3aa: CSARNAGSSNQPQHF; CDR3nt: TGCAGTGCTAGAAACGCGGGGAGTTCCAATCAGCCCCAGCATTTT; d_gene: -; abundance: -; v_gene: TRBV20-1; j_gene: TRBJ1-5
CDR3aa: CASSFASGGTYNEQFF; CDR3nt: TGTGCCAGCAGCTTCGCTAGCGGGGGGACCTACAATGAGCAGTTCTTC; d_gene: TRBD2; abundance: -; v_gene: TRBV7-2; j_gene: TRBJ2-1
CDR3aa: CASSPRVGGYTGELFF; CDR3nt: TGTGCCAGCAGCCCCCGTGTGGGGGGTTACACCGGGGAGCTGTTTTTT; d_gene: -; abundance: -; v_gene: TRBV11-3; j_gene: TRBJ2-2
CDR3aa: CASSIPGTGAHF; CDR3nt: TGTGCCAGTAGTATTCCCGGGACAGGCGCGCATTTT; d_gene: TRBD1; abundance: many; v_gene: TRBV19; j_gene: TRBJ1-5
CDR3aa: CTSNLSTPETQYF; CDR3nt: TGTACCAGCAACCTCTCAACTCCAGAGACCCAGTACTTC; d_gene: -; abundance: -; v_gene: TRBV7-7; j_gene: TRBJ2-5
CDR3aa: CASSPLRGYTF; CDR3nt: TGTGCCAGCAGCCCCCTGCGTGGCTACACCTTC; d_gene: -; abundance: -; v_gene: TRBV7-7; j_gene: TRBJ1-2
CDR3aa: CASSSAGRYGYTF; CDR3nt: TGTGCCAGCAGTTCTGCAGGACGGTATGGCTACACCTTC; d_gene: -; abundance: many; v_gene: TRBV6-5; j_gene: TRBJ1-2
CDR3aa: CASSMGQPGNTIYF; CDR3nt: TGTGCCAGTAGTATGGGACAGCCTGGAAACACCATATATTTT; d_gene: TRBD1; abundance: many; v_gene: TRBV19; j_gene: TRBJ1-3
CDR3aa: CASRSGGQGFYGYTF; CDR3nt: TGTGCCAGCAGATCAGGCGGACAGGGGTTTTATGGCTACACCTTC; d_gene: TRBD1; abundance: -; v_gene: TRBV6-1; j_gene: TRBJ1-2
CDR3aa: CASSQYIAGTDTQYF; CDR3nt: TGTGCCAGCAGCCAATACATAGCGGGCACAGATACGCAGTATTTT; d_gene: -; abundance: many; v_gene: TRBV14; j_gene: TRBJ2-3
CDR3aa: CASSLGGNSNYGYTF; CDR3nt: TGCGCCAGCAGCTTGGGGGGGAATTCTAACTATGGCTACACCTTC; d_gene: -; abundance: few; v_gene: TRBV5-1; j_gene: TRBJ1-2
CDR3aa: CASSSLIVRVYEQYF; CDR3nt: TGTGCCAGCAGTTCACTCATCGTCAGGGTTTACGAGCAGTACTTC; d_gene: -; abundance: few; v_gene: TRBV7-2; j_gene: TRBJ2-7
CDR3aa: CSARALGVRNSPLHF; CDR3nt: TGCAGTGCTAGGGCACTCGGGGTTAGGAATTCACCCCTCCACTTT; d_gene: -; abundance: -; v_gene: TRBV20-1; j_gene: TRBJ1-6
CDR3aa: CASREVSSWEGLREQFF; CDR3nt: TGTGCCAGCAGAGAAGTGTCTAGCTGGGAGGGGCTTCGCGAGCAGTTCTTC; d_gene: TRBD2; abundance: -; v_gene: TRBV2; j_gene: TRBJ2-1
CDR3aa: CASSDRGGETQYF; CDR3nt: TGTGCCAGCAGTGACCGGGGTGGAGAGACCCAGTACTTC; d_gene: -; abundance: many; v_gene: TRBV2; j_gene: TRBJ2-5
CDR3aa: CASSQSTDSPKTYEQYF; CDR3nt: TGTGCCAGCAGCCAAAGCACGGACAGCCCTAAAACCTACGAGCAGTACTTC; d_gene: -; abundance: many; v_gene: TRBV4-2; j_gene: TRBJ2-7
CDR3aa: CASSSQKIEYEKLFF; CDR3nt: TGTGCCAGTAGTTCGCAGAAGATCGAGTATGAAAAACTGTTTTTT; d_gene: -; abundance: many; v_gene: TRBV19; j_gene: TRBJ1-4
CDR3aa: CASSDHGEANSPLYF; CDR3nt: TGTGCCAGCAGTGATCACGGGGAGGCTAATTCACCCCTCTACTTT; d_gene: -; abundance: once; v_gene: TRBV2; j_gene: TRBJ1-6
CDR3aa: CSASINSNQPQHF; CDR3nt: TGCAGTGCTAGTATTAATAGCAATCAGCCCCAGCATTTT; d_gene: -; abundance: many; v_gene: TRBV20-1; j_gene: TRBJ1-5
CDR3aa: CASSTDPRRTTDTQYF; CDR3nt: TGTGCCAGCAGCACGGATCCTCGGCGGACCACAGATACGCAGTATTTT; d_gene: -; abundance: few; v_gene: TRBV11-2; j_gene: TRBJ2-3
CDR3aa: CSATRTGSPLHF; CDR3nt: TGCAGTGCAACCCGGACCGGGTCACCCCTCCACTTT; d_gene: -; abundance: once; v_gene: TRBV20-1; j_gene: TRBJ1-6
CDR3aa: CASSLDRDEKLFF; CDR3nt: TGTGCCAGCAGCTTGGACAGGGATGAAAAACTGTTTTTT; d_gene: TRBD1; abundance: many; v_gene: TRBV7-3; j_gene: TRBJ1-4
CDR3aa: CASSLGSEQFF; CDR3nt: TGTGCCAGCAGCTTGGGGAGTGAGCAGTTCTTC; d_gene: -; abundance: many; v_gene: TRBV5-8; j_gene: TRBJ2-1
CDR3aa: CASSDDLYSMNAFF; CDR3nt: TGTGCCAGCAGCGACGACCTTTATTCCATGAACGCTTTCTTT; d_gene: -; abundance: -; v_gene: TRBV4-2; j_gene: TRBJ1-1
CDR3aa: CASSLDPARSGEKLFF; CDR3nt: TGTGCCAGCAGCTTAGATCCGGCCAGGAGCGGGGAAAAACTGTTTTTT; d_gene: -; abundance: -; v_gene: TRBV7-2; j_gene: TRBJ1-4
CDR3aa: CASSQDRLYEQYF; CDR3nt: TGTGCCAGCAGCCAAGATCGGCTATACGAGCAGTACTTC; d_gene: -; abundance: few; v_gene: TRBV3-1; j_gene: TRBJ2-7
CDR3aa: CASSVSRIMNTEAFF; CDR3nt: TGTGCCAGCAGCGTAAGTCGGATAATGAACACTGAAGCTTTCTTT; d_gene: -; abundance: many; v_gene: TRBV9; j_gene: TRBJ1-1
CDR3aa: CASRGQGAPGANVLTF; CDR3nt: TGTGCCAGTCGAGGCCAGGGGGCTCCTGGGGCCAACGTCCTGACTTTC; d_gene: TRBD1; abundance: many; v_gene: TRBV19; j_gene: TRBJ2-6
CDR3aa: CASSANGHTQYF; CDR3nt: TGTGCCAGCAGTGCCAATGGACATACGCAGTATTTT; d_gene: -; abundance: many; v_gene: TRBV6-4; j_gene: TRBJ2-3
CDR3aa: CSARCPTFYQETQYF; CDR3nt: TGCAGTGCTAGATGCCCGACTTTTTACCAAGAGACCCAGTACTTC; d_gene: -; abundance: many; v_gene: TRBV20-1; j_gene: TRBJ2-5
CDR3aa: CASSIEGSPLHF; CDR3nt: TGTGCCAGTAGTATAGAGGGTTCACCCCTCCACTTT; d_gene: -; abundance: many; v_gene: TRBV19; j_gene: TRBJ1-6
CDR3aa: CATSDPRLGGETQYF; CDR3nt: TGTGCCACCAGTGACCCACGACTAGGAGGGGAGACCCAGTACTTC; d_gene: -; abundance: many; v_gene: TRBV24-1; j_gene: TRBJ2-5
CDR3aa: CASSLRGTDLTGELFF; CDR3nt: TGTGCCAGCAGCTTACGTGGGACGGATCTCACCGGGGAGCTGTTTTTT; d_gene: -; abundance: few; v_gene: TRBV11-2; j_gene: TRBJ2-2
CDR3aa: CASSSYHNEQFF; CDR3nt: TGTGCCAGCAGCTCCTACCACAATGAGCAGTTCTTC; d_gene: -; abundance: many; v_gene: TRBV7-3; j_gene: TRBJ2-1
CDR3aa: CSAREGTGTALSPLHF; CDR3nt: TGCAGTGCTAGAGAAGGGACAGGTACGGCCCTATCACCCCTCCACTTT; d_gene: TRBD1; abundance: -; v_gene: TRBV20-1; j_gene: TRBJ1-6
CDR3aa: CASSDPGTSFPDTQYF; CDR3nt: TGTGCCAGCAGCGACCCAGGGACTAGCTTTCCAGATACGCAGTATTTT; d_gene: TRBD2; abundance: once; v_gene: TRBV3-1; j_gene: TRBJ2-3
CDR3aa: CASSPFATEVSYEQYF; CDR3nt: TGTGCCAGCTCACCATTCGCGACAGAAGTTTCCTACGAGCAGTACTTC; d_gene: -; abundance: -; v_gene: TRBV18; j_gene: TRBJ2-7
CDR3aa: CAIRPRGENTEAFF; CDR3nt: TGTGCCATCAGACCAAGGGGGGAAAACACTGAAGCTTTCTTT; d_gene: -; abundance: -; v_gene: TRBV10-3; j_gene: TRBJ1-1
CDR3aa: CASKGGQAYEAF; CDR3nt: TGTGCCAGCAAGGGCGGACAGGCCTATGAAGCTTTC; d_gene: TRBD1; abundance: few; v_gene: TRBV2; j_gene: TRBJ2-6
CDR3aa: CASSPLAGGHNEQFF; CDR3nt: TGCGCCAGCAGCCCACTAGCGGGGGGCCACAATGAGCAGTTCTTC; d_gene: TRBD2; abundance: few; v_gene: TRBV5-1; j_gene: TRBJ2-1
CDR3aa: CASSLRGGGNTEAFF; CDR3nt: TGTGCCAGCAGCCTCCGGGGAGGGGGGAACACTGAAGCTTTCTTT; d_gene: -; abundance: many; v_gene: TRBV7-9; j_gene: TRBJ1-1